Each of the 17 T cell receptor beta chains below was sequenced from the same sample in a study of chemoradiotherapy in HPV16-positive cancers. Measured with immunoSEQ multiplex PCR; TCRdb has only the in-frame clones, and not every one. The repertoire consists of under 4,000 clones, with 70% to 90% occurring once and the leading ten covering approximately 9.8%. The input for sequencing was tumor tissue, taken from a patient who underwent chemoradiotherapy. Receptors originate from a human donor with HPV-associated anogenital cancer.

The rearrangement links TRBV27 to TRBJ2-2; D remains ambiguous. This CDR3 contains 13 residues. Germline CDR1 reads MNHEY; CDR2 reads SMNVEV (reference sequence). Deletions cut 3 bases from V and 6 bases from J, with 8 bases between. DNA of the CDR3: TGTGCCAGCAGTTTTAGTCTTGCCGGGGAGCTGTTTTTT. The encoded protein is CASSFSLAGELFF.

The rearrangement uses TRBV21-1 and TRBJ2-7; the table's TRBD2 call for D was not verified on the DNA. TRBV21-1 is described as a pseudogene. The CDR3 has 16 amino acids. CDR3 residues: CASSAAYEVLNYEQYF. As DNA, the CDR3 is TGTGCCAGCAGCGCCGCTTATGAGGTCCTGAACTACGAGCAGTACTTC.

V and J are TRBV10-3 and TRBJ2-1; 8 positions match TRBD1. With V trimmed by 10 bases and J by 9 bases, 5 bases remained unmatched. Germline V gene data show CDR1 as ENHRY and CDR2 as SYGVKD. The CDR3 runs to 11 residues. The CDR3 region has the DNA TGTGCCAATCAGGGGGCCGGTGAGCAGTTCTTC. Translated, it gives CANQGAGEQFF.

The CDR3 sequence is CAWSDGARTYEQYF. The CDR3 region has the DNA TGTGCCTGGAGTGACGGGGCCAGAACCTACGAGCAGTACTTC. This chain connects TRBV30 to TRBJ2-7; D is tentatively TRBD1 or TRBD2 (5 bases each). The V gene's germline CDR1 is GTSNPN and CDR2 SVGIG (reference sequence). The CDR3 loop spans 14 amino acids. V shed 1 base and J shed 2 bases, with 12 bases lying between them.

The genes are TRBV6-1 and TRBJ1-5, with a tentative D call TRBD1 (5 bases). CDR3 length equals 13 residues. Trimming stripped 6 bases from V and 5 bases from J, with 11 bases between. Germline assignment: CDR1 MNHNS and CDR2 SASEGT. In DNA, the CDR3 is TGTGCCAGCAGCGCCAGGGTCGATCAGCCCCAGCATTTT. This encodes CASSARVDQPQHF.

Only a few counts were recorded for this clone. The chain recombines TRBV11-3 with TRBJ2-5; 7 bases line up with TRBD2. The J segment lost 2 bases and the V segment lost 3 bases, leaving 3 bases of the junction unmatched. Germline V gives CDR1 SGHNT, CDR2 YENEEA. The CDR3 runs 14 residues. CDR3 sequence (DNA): TGTGCCAGCAGCTTGACGGGAGGACAAGAGACCCAGTACTTC. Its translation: CASSLTGGQETQYF.

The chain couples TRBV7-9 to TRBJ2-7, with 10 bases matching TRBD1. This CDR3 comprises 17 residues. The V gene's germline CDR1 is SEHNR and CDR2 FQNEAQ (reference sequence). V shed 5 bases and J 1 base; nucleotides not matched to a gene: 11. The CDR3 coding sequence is TGTGCCAGCAGCCCACAATGGGACAGGGGAATATCCTACGAGCAGTACTTC. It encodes CASSPQWDRGISYEQYF. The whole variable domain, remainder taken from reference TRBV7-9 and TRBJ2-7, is DTGVSQNPRHKITKRGQNVTFRCDPISEHNRLYWYRQTLGQGPEFLTYFQNEAQLEKSRLLSDRFSAERPKGSFSTLEIQRTEQGDSAMYLCASSPQWDRGISYEQYFGPGTRLTVT.

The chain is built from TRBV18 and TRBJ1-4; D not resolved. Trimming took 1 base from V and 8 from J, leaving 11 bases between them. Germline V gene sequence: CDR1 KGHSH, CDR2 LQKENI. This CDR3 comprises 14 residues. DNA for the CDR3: TGTGCCAGCTCACCACTAAGGGAAGGGGAAAAACTGTTTTTT. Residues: CASSPLREGEKLFF.

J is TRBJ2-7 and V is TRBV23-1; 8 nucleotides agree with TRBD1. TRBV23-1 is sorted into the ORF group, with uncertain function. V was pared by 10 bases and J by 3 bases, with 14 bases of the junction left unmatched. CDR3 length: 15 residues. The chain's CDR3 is CAIFLFRGPFYEQYF. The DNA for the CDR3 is TGCGCCATCTTCCTATTCAGGGGGCCTTTCTACGAGCAGTACTTC.

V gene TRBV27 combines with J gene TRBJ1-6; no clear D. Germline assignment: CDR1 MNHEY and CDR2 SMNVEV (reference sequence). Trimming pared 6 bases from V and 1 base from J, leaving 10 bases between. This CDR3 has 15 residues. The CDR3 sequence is CASSETLSYNSPLHF. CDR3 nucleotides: TGTGCCAGCAGCGAAACGCTTTCCTATAATTCACCCCTCCACTTT.

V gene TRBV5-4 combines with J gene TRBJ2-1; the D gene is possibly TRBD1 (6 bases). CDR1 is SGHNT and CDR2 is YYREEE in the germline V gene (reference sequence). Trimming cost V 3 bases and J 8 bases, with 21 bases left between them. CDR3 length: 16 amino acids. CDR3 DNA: TGTGCCAGCAGCTCCCCCACGGGCCCCAAGGGGGATGAGCAGTTCTTC. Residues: CASSSPTGPKGDEQFF.

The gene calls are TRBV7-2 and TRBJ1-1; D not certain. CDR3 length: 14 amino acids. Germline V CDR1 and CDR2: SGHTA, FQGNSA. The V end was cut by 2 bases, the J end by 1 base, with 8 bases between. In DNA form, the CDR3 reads TGTGCCAGCAGCTTAAGCTGGCAGAACACTGAAGCTTTCTTT. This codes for CASSLSWQNTEAFF.

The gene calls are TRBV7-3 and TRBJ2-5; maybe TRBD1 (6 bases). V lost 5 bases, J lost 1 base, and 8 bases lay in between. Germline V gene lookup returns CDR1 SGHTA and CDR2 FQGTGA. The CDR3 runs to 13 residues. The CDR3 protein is CASSAGVQETQYF. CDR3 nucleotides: TGTGCCAGCAGCGCAGGGGTCCAAGAGACCCAGTACTTC. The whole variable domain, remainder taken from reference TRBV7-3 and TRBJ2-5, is GAGVSQTPSNKVTEKGKYVELRCDPISGHTALYWYRQSLGQGPEFLIYFQGTGAADDSGLPNDRFFAVRPEGSVSTLKIQRTERGDSAVYLCASSAGVQETQYFGPGTRLLVL.

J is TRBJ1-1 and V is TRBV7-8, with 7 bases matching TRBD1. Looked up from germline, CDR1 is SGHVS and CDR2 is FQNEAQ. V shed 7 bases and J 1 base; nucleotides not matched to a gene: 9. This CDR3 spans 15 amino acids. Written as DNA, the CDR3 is TGTGCCAGCACTGTTACAGGGGTTAGGAACACTGAAGCTTTCTTT. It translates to CASTVTGVRNTEAFF.

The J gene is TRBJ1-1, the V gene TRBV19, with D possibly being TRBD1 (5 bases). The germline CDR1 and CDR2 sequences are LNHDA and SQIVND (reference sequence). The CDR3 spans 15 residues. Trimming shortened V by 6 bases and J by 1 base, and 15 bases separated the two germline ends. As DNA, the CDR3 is TGTGCCAGTAGGGGGAATAGGGGAGGGAACACTGAAGCTTTCTTT. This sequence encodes CASRGNRGGNTEAFF.

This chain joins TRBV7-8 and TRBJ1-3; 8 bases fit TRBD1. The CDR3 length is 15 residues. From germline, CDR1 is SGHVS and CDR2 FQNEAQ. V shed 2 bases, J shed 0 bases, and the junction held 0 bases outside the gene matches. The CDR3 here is CASSLTGGSGNTIYF. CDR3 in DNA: TGTGCCAGCAGCTTAACAGGGGGCTCTGGAAACACCATATATTTT.

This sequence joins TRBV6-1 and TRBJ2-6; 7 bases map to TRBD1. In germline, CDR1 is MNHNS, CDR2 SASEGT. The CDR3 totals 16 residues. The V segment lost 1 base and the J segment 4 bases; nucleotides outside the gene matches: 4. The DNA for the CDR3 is TGTGCCAGCAGTGAAGATACAGGGGCCGGGGCCAACGTCCTGACTTTC. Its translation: CASSEDTGAGANVLTF.